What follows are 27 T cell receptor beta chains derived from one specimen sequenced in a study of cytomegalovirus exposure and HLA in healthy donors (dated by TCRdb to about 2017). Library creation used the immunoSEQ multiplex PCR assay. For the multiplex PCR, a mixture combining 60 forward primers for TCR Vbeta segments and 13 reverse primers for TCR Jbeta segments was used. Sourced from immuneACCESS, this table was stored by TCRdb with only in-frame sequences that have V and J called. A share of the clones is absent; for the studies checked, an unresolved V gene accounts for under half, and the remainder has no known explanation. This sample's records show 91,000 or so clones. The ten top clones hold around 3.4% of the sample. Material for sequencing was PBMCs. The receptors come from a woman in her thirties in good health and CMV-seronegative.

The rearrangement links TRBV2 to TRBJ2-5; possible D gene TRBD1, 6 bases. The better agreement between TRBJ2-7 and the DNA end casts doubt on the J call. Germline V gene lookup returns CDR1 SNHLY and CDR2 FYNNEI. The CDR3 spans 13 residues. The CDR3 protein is CASSEGTRYEQYF. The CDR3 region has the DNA TGTGCCAGCAGTGAGGGGACACGATACGAGCAGTACTTC.

The CDR3 spells CASSFGQGRETQYF. CDR3 DNA sequence: TGCGCCAGCAGCTTTGGACAGGGTAGAGAGACCCAGTACTTC. This sequence joins TRBV5-1 and TRBJ2-5; 8 bases agree with TRBD1. The CDR3 loop spans 14 amino acids. V shed 2 bases and J 4 bases; nucleotides not matched to a gene: 4. The germline gives CDR1 SGHRS, CDR2 YFSETQ. Full variable domain (missing parts from reference TRBV5-1 and TRBJ2-5): KAGVTQTPRYLIKTRGQQVTLSCSPISGHRSVSWYQQTPGQGLQFLFEYFSETQRNKGNFPGRFSGRQFSNSRSEMNVSTLELGDSALYLCASSFGQGRETQYFGPGTRLLVL.

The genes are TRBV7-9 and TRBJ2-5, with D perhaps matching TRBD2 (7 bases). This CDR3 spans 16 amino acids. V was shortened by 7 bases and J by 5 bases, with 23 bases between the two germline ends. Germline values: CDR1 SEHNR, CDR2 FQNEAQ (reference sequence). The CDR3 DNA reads TGTGCCAGCACCACTGGGGTTGCGGGGGCCATGGAGACCCAGTACTTC. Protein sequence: CASTTGVAGAMETQYF.

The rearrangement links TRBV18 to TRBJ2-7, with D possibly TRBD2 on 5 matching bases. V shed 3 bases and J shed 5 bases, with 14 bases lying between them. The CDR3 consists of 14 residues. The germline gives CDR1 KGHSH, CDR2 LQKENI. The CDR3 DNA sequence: TGTGCCAGCTCACCGTCGGGGTTCGGGAACGAGCAGTACTTC. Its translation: CASSPSGFGNEQYF.

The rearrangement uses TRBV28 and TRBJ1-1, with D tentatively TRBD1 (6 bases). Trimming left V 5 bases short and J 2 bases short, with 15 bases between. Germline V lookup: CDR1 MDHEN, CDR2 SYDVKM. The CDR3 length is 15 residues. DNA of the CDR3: TGTGCCAGCAGTCCGCGGACAGCATCAAACACTGAAGCTTTCTTT. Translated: CASSPRTASNTEAFF.

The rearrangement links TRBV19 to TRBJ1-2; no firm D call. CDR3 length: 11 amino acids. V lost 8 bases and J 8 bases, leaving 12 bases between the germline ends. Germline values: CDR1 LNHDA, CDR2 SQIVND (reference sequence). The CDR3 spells CASQDMIGYTF. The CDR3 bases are TGTGCCAGTCAAGACATGATCGGCTACACCTTC. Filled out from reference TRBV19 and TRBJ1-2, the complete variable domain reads DGGITQSPKYLFRKEGQNVTLSCEQNLNHDAMYWYRQDPGQGLRLIYYSQIVNDFQKGDIAEGYSVSREKKESFPLTVTSAQKNPTAFYLCASQDMIGYTFGSGTRLTVV.

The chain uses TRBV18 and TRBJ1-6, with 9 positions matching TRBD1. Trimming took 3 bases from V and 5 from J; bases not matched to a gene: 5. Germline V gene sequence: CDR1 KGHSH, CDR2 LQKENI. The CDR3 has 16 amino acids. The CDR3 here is CASSPRDRVDNSPLHF. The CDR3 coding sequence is TGTGCCAGCTCACCCCGGGACAGGGTTGATAATTCACCCCTCCACTTT.

The CDR3, as DNA: TGTGCTAGTATCGGACTGCGGGACCCCGTCGGGGAGCTGTTTTTT. Amino acids: CASIGLRDPVGELFF. This chain joins TRBV25-1 and TRBJ2-2; a weak D match, TRBD2 (6 bases). CDR1 and CDR2 (germline): MGHDK, SYGVNS. The length of the CDR3 is 15 residues. The whole variable domain, filled in from reference TRBV25-1 and TRBJ2-2, reads EADIYQTPRYLVIGTGKKITLECSQTMGHDKMYWYQQDPGMELHLIHYSYGVNSTEKGDLSSESTVSRIRTEHFPLTLESARPSHTSQYLCASIGLRDPVGELFFGEGSRLTVL.

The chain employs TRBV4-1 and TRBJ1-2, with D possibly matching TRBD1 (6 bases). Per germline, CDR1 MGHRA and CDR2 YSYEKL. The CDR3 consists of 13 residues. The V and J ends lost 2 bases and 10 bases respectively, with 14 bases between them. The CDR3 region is CASSQKPSGVYTF. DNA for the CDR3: TGCGCCAGCAGCCAAAAACCCTCAGGGGTCTACACCTTC.

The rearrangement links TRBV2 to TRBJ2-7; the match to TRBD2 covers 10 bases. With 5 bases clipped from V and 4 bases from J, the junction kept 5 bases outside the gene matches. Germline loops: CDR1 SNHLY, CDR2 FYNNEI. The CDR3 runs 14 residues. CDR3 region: CASSSLAGVYEQYF. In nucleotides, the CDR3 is TGTGCCAGCAGTTCTCTAGCGGGAGTTTACGAGCAGTACTTC.

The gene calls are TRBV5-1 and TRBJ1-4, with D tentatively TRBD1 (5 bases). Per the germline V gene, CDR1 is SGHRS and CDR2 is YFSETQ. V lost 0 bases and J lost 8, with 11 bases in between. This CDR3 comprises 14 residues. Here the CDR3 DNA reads TGCGCCAGCAGCTTGGCACAGGACGGGGAAAAACTGTTTTTT. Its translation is CASSLAQDGEKLFF. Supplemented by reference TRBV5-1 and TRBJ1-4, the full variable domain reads KAGVTQTPRYLIKTRGQQVTLSCSPISGHRSVSWYQQTPGQGLQFLFEYFSETQRNKGNFPGRFSGRQFSNSRSEMNVSTLELGDSALYLCASSLAQDGEKLFFGSGTQLSVL.

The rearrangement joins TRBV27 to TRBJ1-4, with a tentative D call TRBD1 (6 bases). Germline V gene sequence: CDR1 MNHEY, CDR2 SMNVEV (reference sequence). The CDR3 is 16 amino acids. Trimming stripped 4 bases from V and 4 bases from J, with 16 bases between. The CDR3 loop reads CASSSFGDNNNEKLFF. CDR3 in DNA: TGTGCCAGCAGTTCTTTCGGGGACAACAATAATGAAAAACTGTTTTTT.

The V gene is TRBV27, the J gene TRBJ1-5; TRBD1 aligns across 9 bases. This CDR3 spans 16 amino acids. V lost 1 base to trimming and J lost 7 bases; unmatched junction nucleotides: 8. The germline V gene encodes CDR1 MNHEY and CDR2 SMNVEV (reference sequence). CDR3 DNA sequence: TGTGCCAGCAGTTTATTACCCACAGGGGGCAGGCAGCCCCAGCATTTT. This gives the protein CASSLLPTGGRQPQHF.

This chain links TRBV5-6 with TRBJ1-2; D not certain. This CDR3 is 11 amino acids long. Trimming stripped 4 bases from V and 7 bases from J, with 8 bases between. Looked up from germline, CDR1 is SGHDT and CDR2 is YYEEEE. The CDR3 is CASSIGGGYTF. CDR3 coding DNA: TGTGCCAGCAGCATCGGTGGTGGCTACACCTTC.

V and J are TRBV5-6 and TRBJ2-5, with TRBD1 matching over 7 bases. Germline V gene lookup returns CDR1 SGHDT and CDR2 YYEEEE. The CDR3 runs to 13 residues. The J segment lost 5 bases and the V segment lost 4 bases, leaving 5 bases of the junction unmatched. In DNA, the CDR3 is TGTGCCAGCAGCGGTGACAGGGTTGAGACCCAGTACTTC. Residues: CASSGDRVETQYF.

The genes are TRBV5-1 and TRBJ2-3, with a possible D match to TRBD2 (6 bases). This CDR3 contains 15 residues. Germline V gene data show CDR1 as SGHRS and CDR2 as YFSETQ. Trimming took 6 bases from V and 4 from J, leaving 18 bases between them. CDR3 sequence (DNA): TGCGCCAGCAATTTGGGACTTGGAGTTCCAGATACGCAGTATTTT. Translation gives CASNLGLGVPDTQYF. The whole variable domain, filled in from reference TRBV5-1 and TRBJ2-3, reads KAGVTQTPRYLIKTRGQQVTLSCSPISGHRSVSWYQQTPGQGLQFLFEYFSETQRNKGNFPGRFSGRQFSNSRSEMNVSTLELGDSALYLCASNLGLGVPDTQYFGPGTRLTVL.

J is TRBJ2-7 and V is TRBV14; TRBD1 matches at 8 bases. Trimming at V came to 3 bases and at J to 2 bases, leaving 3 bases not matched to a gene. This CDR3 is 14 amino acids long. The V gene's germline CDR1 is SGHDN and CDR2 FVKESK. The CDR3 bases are TGTGCCAGCAGCCAGAAACAGGGGGCCTACGAGCAGTACTTC. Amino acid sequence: CASSQKQGAYEQYF.

This CDR3 reads CASTTLGGQLSNEQFF. CDR3 bases: TGTGCCAGCACCACCCTAGGGGGACAGCTGTCCAATGAGCAGTTCTTC. V gene TRBV28 combines with J gene TRBJ2-1; 7 bases agree with TRBD1. CDR3 length: 16 amino acids. With V trimmed by 7 bases and J by 6 bases, 15 bases remained unmatched. Germline V CDR1 and CDR2: MDHEN, SYDVKM.

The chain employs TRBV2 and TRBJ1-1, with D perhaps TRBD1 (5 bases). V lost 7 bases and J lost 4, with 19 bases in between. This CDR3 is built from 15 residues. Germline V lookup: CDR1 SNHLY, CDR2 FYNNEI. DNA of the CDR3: TGTGCCAGCAAGGGCCAGGGTGGAAGGAGCACTGAAGCTTTCTTT. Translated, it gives CASKGQGGRSTEAFF.

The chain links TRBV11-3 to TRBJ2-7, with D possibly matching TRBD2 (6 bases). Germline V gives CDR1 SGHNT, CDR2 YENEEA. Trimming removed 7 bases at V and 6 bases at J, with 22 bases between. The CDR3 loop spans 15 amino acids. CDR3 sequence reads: CASNSRGGAWSEQYF. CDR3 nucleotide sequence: TGTGCCAGCAACTCTCGTGGCGGGGCGTGGAGCGAGCAGTACTTC.

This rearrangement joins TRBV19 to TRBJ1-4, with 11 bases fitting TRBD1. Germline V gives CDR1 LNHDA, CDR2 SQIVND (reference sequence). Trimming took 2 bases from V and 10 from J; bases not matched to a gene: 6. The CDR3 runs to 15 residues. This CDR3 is CASSIIIGTGGKLFF. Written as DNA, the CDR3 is TGTGCCAGTAGTATAATAATTGGGACAGGGGGAAAACTGTTTTTT.

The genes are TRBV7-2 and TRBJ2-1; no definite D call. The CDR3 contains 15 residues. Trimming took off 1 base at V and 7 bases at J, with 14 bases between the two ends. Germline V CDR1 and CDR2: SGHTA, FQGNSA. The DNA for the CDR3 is TGTGCCAGCAGCTTAGGCGCAGGTTGGATGAATGAGCAGTTCTTC. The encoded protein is CASSLGAGWMNEQFF.

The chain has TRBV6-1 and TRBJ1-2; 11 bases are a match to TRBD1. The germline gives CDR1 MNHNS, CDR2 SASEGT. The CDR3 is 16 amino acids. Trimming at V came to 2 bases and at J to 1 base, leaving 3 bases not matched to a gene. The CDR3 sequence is CASSERTGGNNYGYTF. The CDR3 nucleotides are TGTGCCAGCAGTGAAAGGACAGGGGGCAATAACTATGGCTACACCTTC.

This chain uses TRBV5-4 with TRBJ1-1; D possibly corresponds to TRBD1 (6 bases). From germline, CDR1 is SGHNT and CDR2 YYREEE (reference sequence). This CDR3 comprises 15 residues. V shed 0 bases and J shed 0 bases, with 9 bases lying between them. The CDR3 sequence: CASSLGHRVNTEAFF. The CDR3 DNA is TGTGCCAGCAGCTTGGGGCACAGGGTGAACACTGAAGCTTTCTTT.

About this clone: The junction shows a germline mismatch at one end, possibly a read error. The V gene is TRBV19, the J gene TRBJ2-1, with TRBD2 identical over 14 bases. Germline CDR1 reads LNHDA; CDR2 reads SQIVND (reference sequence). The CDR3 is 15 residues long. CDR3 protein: CASTGLAGAAYEQLF. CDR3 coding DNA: TGTGCCAGTACGGGACTAGCGGGAGCGGCGTATGAGCAGCTCTTC.

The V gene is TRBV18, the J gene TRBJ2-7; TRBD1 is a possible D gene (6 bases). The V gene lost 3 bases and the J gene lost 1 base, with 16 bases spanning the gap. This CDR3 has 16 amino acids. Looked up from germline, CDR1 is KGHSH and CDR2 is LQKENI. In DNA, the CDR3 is TGTGCCAGCTCACCCTTCACAGGGATCCTTTCCTACGAGCAGTACTTC. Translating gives CASSPFTGILSYEQYF.

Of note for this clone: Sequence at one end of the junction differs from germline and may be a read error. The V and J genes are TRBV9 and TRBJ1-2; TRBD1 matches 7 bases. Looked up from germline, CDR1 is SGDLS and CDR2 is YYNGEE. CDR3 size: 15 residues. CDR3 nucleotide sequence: TGTGCCAGCAGCGAGGGACTGACAGGGAACTATGGCTACACCTTT. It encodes CASSEGLTGNYGYTF. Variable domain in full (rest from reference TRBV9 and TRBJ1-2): DSGVTQTPKHLITATGQRVTLRCSPRSGDLSVYWYQQSLDQGLQFLIQYYNGEERAKGNILERFSAQQFPDLHSELNLSSLELGDSALYFCASSEGLTGNYGYTFGSGTRLTVV.